The 12 T cell receptor beta chains below all came from one sample that was sequenced in a study of naive and memory T cell subsets. Both TRBC1 and TRBC2 were covered by a beta constant-region primer of two equimolar oligonucleotides. MiXCR was run by TCRdb on the UMI-ligation and nested PCR reads, yielding one entry per CDR3 protein. The sample lists approximately 85,000 distinct CDR3 sequences, roughly 7% seen once, with around 1.7% in the top ten. The specimen sequenced was central memory CD4+ T cells from blood. The receptors derive from a human donor in good health.

Details on this clonotype: Just one base apart from a much larger clone, this may be a read error. V and J are TRBV15 and TRBJ2-2; weak D call: TRBD1 (5 bases). The length of the CDR3 is 17 residues. Trimming stripped 0 bases from V and 0 bases from J, with 11 bases between. Germline V lookup: CDR1 LNHNV, CDR2 YYDKDF (reference sequence). CDR3 region: CATSRDLGAPNTGELFF. The CDR3 DNA is TGTGCCACCAGCAGAGATCTTGGGGCTCCGAACACCGGGGAGCTGTTTTTT.

The sample holds many counts of this clonotype. This chain links TRBV28 with TRBJ1-6; no reliable D call. The V gene's germline CDR1 is MDHEN and CDR2 SYDVKM. V lost 4 bases to trimming and J lost 5 bases, with 9 bases between them. The CDR3 is 14 amino acids. The CDR3 bases are TGTGCCAGCAGTTCTCGGGTCAATAATTCACCCCTCCACTTT. As protein: CASSSRVNNSPLHF.

In this sample, this clonotype turned up many times. The CDR3 is CASSLAGSNEKLFF. DNA of the CDR3: TGTGCCAGCTCACTGGCAGGTTCTAATGAAAAACTGTTTTTT. This chain joins TRBV18 and TRBJ1-4; no clear D gene. Germline V gene sequence: CDR1 KGHSH, CDR2 LQKENI. Trimming shortened V by 4 bases and J by 3 bases, and 9 bases separated the two germline ends. The CDR3 length is 14 residues.

The table lists this clonotype with a few counts. This chain uses TRBV12-3 or TRBV12-4 with TRBJ2-1; 7 positions agree with TRBD1. The CDR3 has 13 amino acids. V was clipped by 6 bases and J by 7 bases; unmatched bases: 6. CDR3: CASSQGVVNEQFF. CDR3 DNA sequence: TGTGCCAGCAGCCAGGGGGTTGTAAATGAGCAGTTCTTC.

In this sample, this clonotype turned up a few times. This chain joins TRBV5-4 and TRBJ2-5; D uncertain. The ends were cut back, 10 bases at V and 0 bases at J, with 13 bases in the middle. The CDR3 loop spans 13 amino acids. The germline V gene encodes CDR1 SGHNT and CDR2 YYREEE (reference sequence). CDR3 coding DNA: TGTGCCGAATCCGATCGGAACCAAGAGACCCAGTACTTC. The encoded protein is CAESDRNQETQYF.

This clonotype was recorded many times. The genes are TRBV12-3 or TRBV12-4 and TRBJ2-7; a weak D match, TRBD1 (5 bases). Trimming took off 3 bases at V and 2 bases at J, with 11 bases between the two ends. This CDR3 contains 14 residues. CDR3 protein: CASSFLQGTYEQYF. The DNA of the CDR3 is TGTGCCAGCAGTTTCCTGCAGGGAACCTACGAGCAGTACTTC.

This clonotype was detected ten times or more. The chain employs TRBV7-2 and TRBJ1-1; D is undetermined. Germline CDR1 is SGHTA and CDR2 is FQGNSA. V was shortened by 1 base and J by 6 bases, with 9 bases between the two germline ends. The CDR3 spans 13 residues. CDR3 protein: CASSLVTQAEAFF. For the CDR3, the DNA is TGTGCCAGCAGCTTAGTTACCCAGGCTGAAGCTTTCTTT.

This rearrangement joins TRBV12-3 or TRBV12-4 to TRBJ2-5; D may be TRBD1 (6 bases). V was shortened by 6 bases and J by 0 bases, with 8 bases between the two germline ends. CDR3 length equals 13 residues. DNA of the CDR3: TGTGCCAGCAGCCGGGACAACCAAGAGACCCAGTACTTC. Residues: CASSRDNQETQYF.

The chain carries TRBV28 and TRBJ2-7; the D is unclear. The CDR3 extends over 13 amino acids. Trimming stripped 5 bases from V and 9 bases from J, with 17 bases between. Germline CDR1 is MDHEN and CDR2 is SYDVKM. The chain's CDR3 is CASSLARALGQYF. Written as DNA, the CDR3 is TGTGCCAGCAGTCTCGCCCGGGCCCTCGGGCAGTACTTC. Filled out from reference TRBV28 and TRBJ2-7, the complete variable domain reads DVKVTQSSRYLVKRTGEKVFLECVQDMDHENMFWYRQDPGLGLRLIYFSYDVKMKEKGDIPEGYSVSREKKERFSLILESASTNQTSMYLCASSLARALGQYFGPGTRLTVT.

This clonotype appeared a few times. V gene TRBV20-1 combines with J gene TRBJ2-3; TRBD1 might be the D (5 bases). The CDR3 totals 12 residues. The germline V and J ends were trimmed by 4 bases and 6 bases, with 11 bases remaining between them. CDR1 is DFQATT, CDR2 SNEGSKA, per germline (reference sequence). The CDR3 region has the DNA TGCAGTGCTAATAAAGGGGTGGATACGCAGTATTTT. Protein sequence: CSANKGVDTQYF.

This clonotype has more than one count but fewer than ten. The chain links TRBV12-3 or TRBV12-4 to TRBJ1-2; TRBD1 matches at 7 bases. Trimming at V came to 5 bases and at J to 6 bases, leaving 9 bases not matched to a gene. The length of the CDR3 is 14 residues. CDR3 DNA: TGTGCCAGCAGTCCCCGAGGGGGCTTCAATGGCTACACCTTC. Its translation is CASSPRGGFNGYTF.

This clonotype was found many times. The chain links TRBV6-5 to TRBJ2-5; possibly TRBD1 for D (6 bases). Trimming shortened V by 6 bases and J by 4 bases, and 24 bases separated the two germline ends. The CDR3 covers 17 residues. Germline V gene sequence: CDR1 MNHEY, CDR2 SVGAGI. The CDR3 sequence: CASRKGGASRLGETQYF. CDR3 in DNA: TGTGCCAGCAGAAAAGGGGGTGCTAGCAGGTTGGGAGAGACCCAGTACTTC.